The sequence of this T cell receptor (beta chain) was determined in a study of shared clonotypes between healthy human individuals. Generated by immunoSEQ multiplex PCR, the TCRdb table keeps only in-frame clones and is missing some. The table records around 1.9 million clones, roughly 95% of them present only once. Naive CD8 isolation took CD45RO-negative cells positively selected for CCR7 and excluded terminally differentiated effector memory CD45RA+ cells. Trimming cost V 1 base and J 7 bases; bases outside gene matches: 7. CDR3 length: 15 residues. Germline V CDR1 and CDR2: MNHEY, SVGAGI. The sample comprised naive CD8+ T cells from PBMCs. This clonotype was sampled from a man between 18 and 35 years old in good health. Some clones in this sample may be carry-over from other donors' samples. J is TRBJ1-2 and V is TRBV6-5; TRBD1 matches at 9 bases. DNA of the CDR3: TGTGCCAGCAGTTACTTTAAAGGGGACAGGGTTGGCTACACCTTC. Translation: CASSYFKGDRVGYTF.